This passage covers 5 T cell receptor beta chains from one sample sequenced in a study of blood T cell repertoires in COVID-19. The assay was immunoSEQ multiplex PCR, and TCRdb's table has in-frame clones only and misses some. The sample records 150,000 to 200,000 clones, around 88% being singletons. The sample was peripheral blood. All receptors derive from a woman younger than 45 with acute or convalescent COVID-19.

The chain joins TRBV11-3 to TRBJ2-3, with 8 bases fitting TRBD1. The junction had 8 bases not matched to a gene; V was cut back by 5 bases and J by 1 base. Germline V gene sequence: CDR1 SGHNT, CDR2 YENEEA. CDR3 length: 16 residues. CDR3 loop: CASSAGQGAGTDTQYF. The DNA of the CDR3 is TGTGCCAGCAGCGCCGGTCAGGGGGCAGGCACAGATACGCAGTATTTT.

The chain couples TRBV6-2 or TRBV6-3 to TRBJ2-7; no definite D call. CDR3 size: 11 residues. V was clipped by 5 bases and J by 5 bases, with 7 bases between them. Germline assignment: CDR1 MNHEY and CDR2 SVGEGT. Here the CDR3 DNA reads TGTGCCAGCAGTGCCCGGGACGAGCAGTACTTC. As protein: CASSARDEQYF.

This CDR3 reads CASSASGTIYNEQFF. CDR3 coding DNA: TGCGCCAGCAGCGCATCCGGGACTATTTACAATGAGCAGTTCTTC. The chain joins TRBV5-1 to TRBJ2-1; TRBD2 matches 7 bases. The V segment lost 4 bases and the J segment 4 bases; nucleotides outside the gene matches: 8. Per germline, CDR1 SGHRS and CDR2 YFSETQ. The CDR3 is made up of 15 amino acids.

The chain joins TRBV5-1 to TRBJ1-4, with 12 bases that match TRBD1. From germline, CDR1 is SGHRS and CDR2 YFSETQ. With V trimmed by 4 bases and J by 7 bases, 5 bases remained unmatched. The CDR3 runs to 15 residues. The CDR3 DNA sequence: TGCGCCAGCAGCATGGGGACAGGGGGCGGTGAAAAACTGTTTTTT. This sequence encodes CASSMGTGGGEKLFF.

The chain has TRBV6-5 and TRBJ1-2; TRBD1 is a possible D gene (6 bases). The germline gives CDR1 MNHEY, CDR2 SVGAGI. The CDR3 totals 16 residues. Trimming removed 0 bases from V and 2 bases from J, with 13 bases in between. CDR3 coding DNA: TGTGCCAGCAGTTACTCTGGATTTGGGACAAACTATGGCTACACCTTC. It codes for CASSYSGFGTNYGYTF.